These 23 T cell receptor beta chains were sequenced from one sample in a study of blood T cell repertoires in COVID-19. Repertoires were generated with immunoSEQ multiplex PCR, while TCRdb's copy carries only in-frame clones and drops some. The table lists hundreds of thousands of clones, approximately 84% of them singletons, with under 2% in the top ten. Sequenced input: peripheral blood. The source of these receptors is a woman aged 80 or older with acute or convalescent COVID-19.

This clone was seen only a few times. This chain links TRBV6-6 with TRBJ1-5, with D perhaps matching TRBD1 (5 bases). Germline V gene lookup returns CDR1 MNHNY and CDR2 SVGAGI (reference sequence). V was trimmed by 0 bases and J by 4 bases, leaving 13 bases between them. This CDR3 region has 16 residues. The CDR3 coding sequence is TGTGCCAGCAGTTACTCTCAGGGCGGAAGAAATCAGCCCCAGCATTTT. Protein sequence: CASSYSQGGRNQPQHF.

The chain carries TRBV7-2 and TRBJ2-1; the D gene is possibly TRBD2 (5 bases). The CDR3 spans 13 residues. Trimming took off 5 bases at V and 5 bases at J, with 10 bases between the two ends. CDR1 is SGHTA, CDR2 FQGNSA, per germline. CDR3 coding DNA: TGTGCCAGCAGCATAACTAGGGACAATGAGCAGTTCTTC. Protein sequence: CASSITRDNEQFF.

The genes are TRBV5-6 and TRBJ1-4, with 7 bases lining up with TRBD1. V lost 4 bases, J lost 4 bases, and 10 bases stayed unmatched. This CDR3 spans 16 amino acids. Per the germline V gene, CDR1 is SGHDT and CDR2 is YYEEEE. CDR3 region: CASSRTLTGSNEKLFF. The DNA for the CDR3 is TGTGCCAGCAGCAGAACCCTGACAGGGAGTAATGAAAAACTGTTTTTT.

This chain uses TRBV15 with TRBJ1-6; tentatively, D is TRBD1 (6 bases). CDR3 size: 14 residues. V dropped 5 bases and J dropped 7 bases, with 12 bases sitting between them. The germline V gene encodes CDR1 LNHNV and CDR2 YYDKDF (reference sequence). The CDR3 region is CATSRQVQNSPLHF. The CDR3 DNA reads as TGTGCCACCAGCCGACAGGTCCAAAATTCACCCCTCCACTTT.

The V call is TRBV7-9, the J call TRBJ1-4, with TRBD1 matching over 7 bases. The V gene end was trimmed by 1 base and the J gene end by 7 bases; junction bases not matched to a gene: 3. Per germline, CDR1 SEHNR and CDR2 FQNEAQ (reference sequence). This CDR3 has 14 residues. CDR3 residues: CASSLEGAGEKLFF. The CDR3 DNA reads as TGTGCCAGCAGCTTAGAGGGGGCGGGTGAAAAACTGTTTTTT. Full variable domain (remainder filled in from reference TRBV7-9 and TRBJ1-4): DTGVSQNPRHKITKRGQNVTFRCDPISEHNRLYWYRQTLGQGPEFLTYFQNEAQLEKSRLLSDRFSAERPKGSFSTLEIQRTEQGDSAMYLCASSLEGAGEKLFFGSGTQLSVL.

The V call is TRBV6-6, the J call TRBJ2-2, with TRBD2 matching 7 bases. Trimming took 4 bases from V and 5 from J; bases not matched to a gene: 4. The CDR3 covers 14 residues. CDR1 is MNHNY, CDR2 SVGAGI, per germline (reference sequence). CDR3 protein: CASSFMRGTGELFF. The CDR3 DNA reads TGTGCCAGCAGTTTCATGCGGGGGACCGGGGAGCTGTTTTTT.

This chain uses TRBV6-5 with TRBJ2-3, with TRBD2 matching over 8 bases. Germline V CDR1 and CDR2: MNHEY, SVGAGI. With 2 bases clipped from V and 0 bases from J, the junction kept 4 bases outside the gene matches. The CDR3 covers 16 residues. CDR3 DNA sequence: TGTGCCAGCAGTTACGTAGCGGGGATGAGCACAGATACGCAGTATTTT. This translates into CASSYVAGMSTDTQYF.

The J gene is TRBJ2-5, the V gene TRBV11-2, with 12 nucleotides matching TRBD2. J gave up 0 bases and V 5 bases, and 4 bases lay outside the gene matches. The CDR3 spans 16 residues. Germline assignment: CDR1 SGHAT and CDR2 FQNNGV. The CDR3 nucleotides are TGTGCCAGCAGCACCGGACTAGCGGGGTACCAAGAGACCCAGTACTTC. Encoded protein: CASSTGLAGYQETQYF.

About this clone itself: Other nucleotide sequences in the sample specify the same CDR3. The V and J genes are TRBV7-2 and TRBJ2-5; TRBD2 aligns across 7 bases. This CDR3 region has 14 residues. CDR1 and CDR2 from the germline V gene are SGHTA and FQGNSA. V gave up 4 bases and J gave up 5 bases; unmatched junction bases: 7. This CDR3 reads CASSSAGRGETQYF. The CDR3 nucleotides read TGTGCCAGCAGCTCCGCGGGGAGGGGTGAGACCCAGTACTTC.

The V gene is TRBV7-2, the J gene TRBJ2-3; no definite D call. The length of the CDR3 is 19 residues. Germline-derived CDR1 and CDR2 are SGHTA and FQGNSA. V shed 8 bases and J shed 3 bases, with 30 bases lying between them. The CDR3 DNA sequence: TGTGCCAGCCCCCCATCTGCTCGGGTCGGCGCCACCAATACAGATACGCAGTATTTT. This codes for CASPPSARVGATNTDTQYF.

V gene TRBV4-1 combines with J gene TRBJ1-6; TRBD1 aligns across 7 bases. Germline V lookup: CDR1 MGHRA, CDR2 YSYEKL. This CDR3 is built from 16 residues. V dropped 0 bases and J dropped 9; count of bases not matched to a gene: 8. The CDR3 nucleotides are TGCGCCAGCAGCCAAGATCGCGGACAGGTGATTTCACCCCTCCACTTT. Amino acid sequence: CASSQDRGQVISPLHF.

CDR3 sequence: CASSRKPGLAGSSYEQYF. The CDR3 coding sequence is TGTGCCAGTAGTAGAAAACCGGGACTAGCGGGGAGCTCCTACGAGCAGTACTTC. The chain joins TRBV19 to TRBJ2-7; 13 bases are shared with TRBD2. Looked up from germline, CDR1 is LNHDA and CDR2 is SQIVND (reference sequence). CDR3 length equals 18 residues. V lost 4 bases, J lost 0 bases, and 9 bases stayed unmatched.

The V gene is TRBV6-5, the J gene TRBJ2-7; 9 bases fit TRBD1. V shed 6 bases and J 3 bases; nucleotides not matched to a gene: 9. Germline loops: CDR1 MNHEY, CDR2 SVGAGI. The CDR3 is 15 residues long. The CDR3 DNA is TGTGCCAGCAGGACCGGGACAGGGATCGACTACGAGCAGTACTTC. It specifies CASRTGTGIDYEQYF.

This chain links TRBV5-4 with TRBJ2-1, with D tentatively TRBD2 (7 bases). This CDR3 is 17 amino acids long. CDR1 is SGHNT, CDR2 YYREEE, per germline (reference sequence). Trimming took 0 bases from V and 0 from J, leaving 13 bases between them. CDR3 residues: CASSLDGGGSSYNEQFF. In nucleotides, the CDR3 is TGTGCCAGCAGCTTGGACGGGGGCGGGAGCTCCTACAATGAGCAGTTCTTC.

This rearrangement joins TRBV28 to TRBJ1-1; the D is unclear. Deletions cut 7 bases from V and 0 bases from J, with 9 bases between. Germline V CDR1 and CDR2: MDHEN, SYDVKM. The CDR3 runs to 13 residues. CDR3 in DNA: TGTGCCAGCATCGGACTCTTGAACACTGAAGCTTTCTTT. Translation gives CASIGLLNTEAFF.

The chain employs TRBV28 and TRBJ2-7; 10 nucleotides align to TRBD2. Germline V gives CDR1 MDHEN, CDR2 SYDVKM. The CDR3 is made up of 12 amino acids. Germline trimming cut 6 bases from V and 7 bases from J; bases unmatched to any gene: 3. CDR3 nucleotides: TGTGCCAGCAGAACTAGCGGGATAGAGCAGTACTTC. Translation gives CASRTSGIEQYF.

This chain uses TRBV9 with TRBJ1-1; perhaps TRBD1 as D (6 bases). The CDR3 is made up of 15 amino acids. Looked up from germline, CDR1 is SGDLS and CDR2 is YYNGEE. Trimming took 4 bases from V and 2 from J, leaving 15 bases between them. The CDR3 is CASSPRGGGNTEAFF. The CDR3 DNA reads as TGTGCCAGCAGCCCCCGAGGGGGGGGCAACACTGAAGCTTTCTTT.

The CDR3: CASSPSGSPLHF. CDR3 in DNA: TGTGCCAGCAGCCCAAGCGGCTCACCCCTCCACTTT. The chain uses TRBV7-8 and TRBJ1-6; D gene uncertain. This CDR3 spans 12 amino acids. V lost 5 bases and J lost 10, with 9 bases in between. In germline, CDR1 is SGHVS, CDR2 FQNEAQ.

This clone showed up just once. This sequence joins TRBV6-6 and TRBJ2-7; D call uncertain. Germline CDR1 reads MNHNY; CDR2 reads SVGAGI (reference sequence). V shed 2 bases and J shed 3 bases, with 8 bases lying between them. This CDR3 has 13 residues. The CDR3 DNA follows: TGTGCCAGCAGTTACGCCGACAACTACGAGCAGTACTTC. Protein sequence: CASSYADNYEQYF.

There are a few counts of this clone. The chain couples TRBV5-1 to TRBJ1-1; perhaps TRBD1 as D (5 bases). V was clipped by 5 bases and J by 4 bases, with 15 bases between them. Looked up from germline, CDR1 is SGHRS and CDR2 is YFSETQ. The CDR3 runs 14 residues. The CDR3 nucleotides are TGCGCCAGCAGACCCCTCGGGGGGACCACTGAAGCTTTCTTT. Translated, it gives CASRPLGGTTEAFF.

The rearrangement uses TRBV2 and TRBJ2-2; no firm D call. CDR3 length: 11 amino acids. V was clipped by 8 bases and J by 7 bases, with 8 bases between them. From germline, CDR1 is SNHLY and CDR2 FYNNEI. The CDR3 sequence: CASHLFGELFF. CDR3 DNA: TGTGCCAGCCACTTGTTCGGGGAGCTGTTTTTT.

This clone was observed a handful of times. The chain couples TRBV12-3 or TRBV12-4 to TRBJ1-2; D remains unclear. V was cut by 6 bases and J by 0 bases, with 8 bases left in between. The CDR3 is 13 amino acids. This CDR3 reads CASRQTPNYGYTF. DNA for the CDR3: TGTGCCAGCAGACAGACACCTAACTATGGCTACACCTTC.

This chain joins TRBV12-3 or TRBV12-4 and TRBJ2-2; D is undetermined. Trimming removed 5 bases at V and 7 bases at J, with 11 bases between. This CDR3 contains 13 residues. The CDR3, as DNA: TGTGCCAGCAGTGACACCTTCTTCGGGGAGCTGTTTTTT. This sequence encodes CASSDTFFGELFF.